This paragraph covers one TCR beta chain sequence. The entry originates in a study of blood T cell repertoires in COVID-19. The germline CDR1 and CDR2 sequences are LNHDA and SQIVND (reference sequence). The CDR3 has 22 amino acids. The J segment lost 4 bases and the V segment lost 5 bases, leaving 24 bases of the junction unmatched. Clones were sequenced by immunoSEQ multiplex PCR, and TCRdb holds only the in-frame ones, with some missing. The sample carries roughly 240,000 clones, approximately 86% recorded once. The sample was peripheral blood. The sequence derives from a woman in her 30s who had recovered from COVID-19. This chain joins TRBV19 and TRBJ1-4; TRBD1 aligns across 11 bases. This chain's CDR3 is CASSLLMITGTGGHNGNEKLFF. The CDR3, as DNA: TGTGCCAGTAGTCTACTCATGATAACCGGGACAGGGGGACATAATGGTAATGAAAAACTGTTTTTT.